A selection of T cell receptor beta chains follows, all from one sample in a study of T cell repertoires in cytomegalovirus infection. TCRdb ran MiXCR on the reads and lists one entry per CDR3 protein. The sample lists 450,000 to 600,000 distinct CDR3 sequences; about 44% were seen once. Their recognized antigens are unknown. This specimen consisted of cultured PBMCs, obtained from culture after CMV antigen stimulation. The receptors here all came from a human donor in good health (CMV status not recorded). Some clones in this sample may be carry-over from other donors' samples. Both conserved end residues are part of each CDR3. Fields, in order: J gene, V gene, clone size, D gene, CDR3 DNA, CDR3 protein. D genes are given only for firm matches. Some rows mark clone size as missing; the rest say once, few, many or name a class of expanded clone.

j_call: TRBJ2-6
v_call: TRBV7-2
clone_size: many
d_call: .
cdr3_nt: TGTGCCAGCAGCTTACGTGGTACCCGAGCCCGCTCTGGGGCCAACGTCCTGACTTTC
cdr3_aa: CASSLRGTRARSGANVLTF

j_call: TRBJ2-7
v_call: TRBV5-5
clone_size: few
d_call: .
cdr3_nt: TGTGCCAGCGTGCCCCGGCAGGATGGTCTCGAGCAGTACTTC
cdr3_aa: CASVPRQDGLEQYF

j_call: TRBJ2-7
v_call: TRBV11-1
clone_size: .
d_call: .
cdr3_nt: TGTGCCAGCAGCTTTAGCCGCCCGTCCGAGCAGTACTTC
cdr3_aa: CASSFSRPSEQYF

j_call: TRBJ2-1
v_call: TRBV6-2/TRBV6-3
clone_size: few
d_call: TRBD2
cdr3_nt: TGTGCCAGCAGTTCGGTAGCGGGAGGGTGGGAGCAGTTCTTC
cdr3_aa: CASSSVAGGWEQFF

j_call: TRBJ2-6
v_call: TRBV20-1
clone_size: few
d_call: TRBD2
cdr3_nt: TGCAGTGCTATGTCGGCGGGGGTGTCCGGGGCCAACGTCCTGACTTTC
cdr3_aa: CSAMSAGVSGANVLTF

j_call: TRBJ2-7
v_call: TRBV7-9
clone_size: .
d_call: TRBD1
cdr3_nt: TGTGCCAGCAGCCCGGGACAGGGGACAGGATCCTACGAGCAGTACTTC
cdr3_aa: CASSPGQGTGSYEQYF

j_call: TRBJ1-1
v_call: TRBV5-1
clone_size: few
d_call: .
cdr3_nt: TGCGCCACCCAAGACAGACCGAACACTGAAGCTTTCTTT
cdr3_aa: CATQDRPNTEAFF

j_call: TRBJ1-1
v_call: TRBV18
clone_size: .
d_call: .
cdr3_nt: TGTGCCAGCTCACCGGGACGGGGGGCCACTGAAGCTTTCTTT
cdr3_aa: CASSPGRGATEAFF

j_call: TRBJ2-7
v_call: TRBV7-6
clone_size: .
d_call: TRBD1
cdr3_nt: TGTGCCAGCAGCCCCATGGACAGGCTTAGCGAGCAGTACTTC
cdr3_aa: CASSPMDRLSEQYF

j_call: TRBJ2-2
v_call: TRBV11-3
clone_size: .
d_call: TRBD1
cdr3_nt: TGTGCCAGCAGCTTGTTCCAGGGGGCTACCGGGGAGCTGTTTTTT
cdr3_aa: CASSLFQGATGELFF

j_call: TRBJ2-1
v_call: TRBV7-2
clone_size: few
d_call: .
cdr3_nt: TGTGCCAGCAGCCTAGCTTCAACCGGGACTTCCTACAATGAGCAGTTCTTC
cdr3_aa: CASSLASTGTSYNEQFF

j_call: TRBJ2-1
v_call: TRBV27
clone_size: once
d_call: .
cdr3_nt: TGTGCCAGCAGCCCGGGGACCCTCTCCTACAATGAGCAGTTCTTC
cdr3_aa: CASSPGTLSYNEQFF

j_call: TRBJ2-2
v_call: TRBV19
clone_size: once
d_call: TRBD2
cdr3_nt: TGTGCCAGTAGTATAGAACAGACTAGCGGGGGGCGAACATTCGGGGAGCTGTTTTTT
cdr3_aa: CASSIEQTSGGRTFGELFF

j_call: TRBJ2-5
v_call: TRBV4-2
clone_size: .
d_call: .
cdr3_nt: TGTGCCAGCAGCCAAAGCCTCGGACTGCCTGGGGAGACCCAGTACTTC
cdr3_aa: CASSQSLGLPGETQYF

j_call: TRBJ2-3
v_call: TRBV7-6
clone_size: .
d_call: TRBD1
cdr3_nt: TGTGCCAGCAGCCTAGTCCCCCGGGACAGGGGACATTTT
cdr3_aa: CASSLVPRDRGHF

j_call: TRBJ2-7
v_call: TRBV7-2
clone_size: many
d_call: TRBD2
cdr3_nt: TGTGCCAGCAGCTCAAGGACGGGAGGGGGCTACGAGCAGTACTTC
cdr3_aa: CASSSRTGGGYEQYF

j_call: TRBJ2-7
v_call: TRBV29-1
clone_size: .
d_call: .
cdr3_nt: TGCAGCGCGGCCGTGGCAGGGTACGAGCAGTACTTC
cdr3_aa: CSAAVAGYEQYF

j_call: TRBJ1-4
v_call: TRBV6-6
clone_size: .
d_call: .
cdr3_nt: TGTGCCAGCAAACTGGACTATCGGAGTGAAAAACTGTTTTTT
cdr3_aa: CASKLDYRSEKLFF

j_call: TRBJ2-2
v_call: TRBV11-3
clone_size: once
d_call: .
cdr3_nt: TGTGCCAGCAGCTTAGTAGGAAGCCTTAACACCGGGGAGCTGTTTTTT
cdr3_aa: CASSLVGSLNTGELFF

j_call: TRBJ1-3
v_call: TRBV12-3/TRBV12-4
clone_size: .
d_call: .
cdr3_nt: TGTGCCAGCAGTCCCCATGGGGCCAGCTCTGGAAACACCATATATTTT
cdr3_aa: CASSPHGASSGNTIYF